The sequence of this T cell receptor (beta chain) was determined in a study of T-cell memory formation after mild COVID-19. For the study at large: Among the donors, TCR clusters were largely specific to each donor.

TCRdb called the 5' RACE reads again in MiXCR, with one record for every CDR3 protein. The sample has approximately 260,000 distinct CDR3 sequences; 16% are singletons. With respect to this clonotype: What it recognizes is unknown.

Study outcomes and limitations: Day 15 to 85 contracting clones showed balanced CD4/CD8; later expanders leaned CD4+.

This TCR derives from a man aged 18-30 years who had mild COVID-19 (a few samples of this study predate the infection). Cell type and time point are not known. Sequencing input: PBMCs or a T cell subset sorted from them (not recorded which).

The CDR3 region has the DNA TGCGCCAGCAGCCAAGATACGGGCCTAAGCGAGACCCAGTACTTC. This sequence encodes CASSQDTGLSETQYF. The chain joins TRBV4-3 to TRBJ2-5; D uncertain. The germline V gene has CDR1 LGHNA and CDR2 YSLEER. This CDR3 spans 15 amino acids. V lost 0 bases and J lost 5, with 13 bases in between.